These 31 T cell receptor beta chains were all obtained from the same sample, sequenced in a study of molecular identifiers for immune sequencing clone quantification. TCRdb re-called the PCR reads with MiXCR, one entry per CDR3 protein. The table includes under 600,000 distinct CDR3 sequences, roughly 24% detected once. The sample consisted of naive CD8+ T cells from blood, with Jurkat cell RNA spiked in. Documented subset: FACS-sorted CD8+CD4-CCR7+CD45RA+ naive T cells. The receptors come from a human donor in good health. Some libraries in this study had Jurkat cell RNA spiked in.

Regarding this clonotype: Being one base from a much bigger clone, this may be a read error. The chain recombines TRBV25-1 with TRBJ2-5, with D possibly matching TRBD1 (5 bases). CDR1 is MGHDK and CDR2 is SYGVNS in the germline V gene. The CDR3 covers 17 residues. This chain's CDR3 is CASSESPRQTYQETRYF. The CDR3 region has the DNA TGTGCCAGCAGTGAATCCCCCCGACAGACGTACCAAGAGACCCGGTACTTC. The whole variable domain, filled in from reference TRBV25-1 and TRBJ2-5, reads EADIYQTPRYLVIGTGKKITLECSQTMGHDKMYWYQQDPGMELHLIHYSYGVNSTEKGDLSSESTVSRIRTEHFPLTLESARPSHTSQYLCASSESPRQTYQETRYFGPGTRLLVL.

Many counts were recorded for this clonotype. This chain joins TRBV7-9 and TRBJ1-1; D is ambiguous. Germline CDR1 SEHNR, CDR2 FQNEAQ (reference sequence). V was cut by 8 bases and J by 2 bases, with 9 bases left in between. The CDR3 spans 12 residues. CDR3 amino acids: CASALGNTEAFF. The CDR3 nucleotides read TGTGCCAGCGCCTTAGGAAACACTGAAGCTTTCTTT.

V gene TRBV7-6 combines with J gene TRBJ2-1; TRBD2 matches 14 bases. Germline assignment: CDR1 SGHVS and CDR2 FNYEAQ. The J segment lost 3 bases and the V segment lost 4 bases, leaving 8 bases of the junction unmatched. The CDR3 consists of 18 residues. Here the CDR3 DNA reads TGTGCCAGCAGCTATACGACTAGCGGGGGGGCAAACTACAATGAGCAGTTCTTC. Amino acids: CASSYTTSGGANYNEQFF.

This clonotype was counted between two and nine times. The chain recombines TRBV12-3 or TRBV12-4 with TRBJ2-3, with 9 bases identical to TRBD2. The CDR3 consists of 15 residues. V lost 7 bases, J lost 4 bases, and 9 bases stayed unmatched. CDR3 nucleotide sequence: TGTGCCAGCACCCCCGCGGGAGGGCCTCCAGATACGCAGTATTTT. Translation gives CASTPAGGPPDTQYF.

The CDR3 DNA follows: TGCAGCGTTGAAGCGGGGGCGGGGGGTGGAGATACGCAGTATTTT. Its translation is CSVEAGAGGGDTQYF. The J gene is TRBJ2-3, the V gene TRBV29-1, with TRBD2 identical over 8 bases. The CDR3 runs 15 residues. Trimming cost V 1 base and J 5 bases; bases outside gene matches: 8. CDR1 is SQVTM and CDR2 is ANQGSEA in the germline V gene.

This clonotype was picked up a small number of times. CDR3 nucleotide sequence: TGTGCCAGCAGCCCAGTGGCTAGCTACGAGCAGTACTTC. Encoded protein: CASSPVASYEQYF. The J gene is TRBJ2-7, the V gene TRBV7-9; D is uncertain. CDR1 and CDR2 (germline): SEHNR, FQNEAQ (reference sequence). This CDR3 comprises 13 residues. V was pared by 5 bases and J by 3 bases, with 11 bases between.

About this clonotype: This may stem from a read error, because a much larger clone lies one nucleotide away. The chain is built from TRBV20-1 and TRBJ2-7; D is ambiguous. Trimming pared 6 bases from V and 3 bases from J, leaving 15 bases between. This CDR3 has 13 amino acids. Germline V lookup: CDR1 DFQATT, CDR2 SNEGSKA (reference sequence). As DNA, the CDR3 is TGCAGTGCGCCCGATAGAGACTTCTACGAGCAGTACTTC. Its translation: CSAPDRDFYEQYF.

This clonotype showed up just a few times. The V call is TRBV6-5, the J call TRBJ2-7, with 9 bases matching TRBD2. Losses at the gene ends were 5 bases for V and 0 bases for J; bases not matched to a gene: 8. The CDR3 sequence is 16 residues long. Germline assignment: CDR1 MNHEY and CDR2 SVGAGI. CDR3 protein: CASSAGYSGSSYEQYF. The CDR3 bases are TGTGCCAGCAGTGCGGGATATAGCGGGAGCTCCTACGAGCAGTACTTC.

Comments on this clonotype: Just one base apart from a much larger clone, this may be a read error. The rearrangement joins TRBV20-1 to TRBJ2-3; no reliable D call. The germline V gene encodes CDR1 DFQATT and CDR2 SNEGSKA (reference sequence). This CDR3 is 16 amino acids long. Trimming shortened V by 1 base and J by 7 bases, and 21 bases separated the two germline ends. The CDR3 DNA follows: TGCAGTGCTAGAGGTATCTGGACCGCAGAGGCAAATACGCAGTATTTT. It specifies CSARGIWTAEANTQYF.

As to this clonotype: This clone may be a read error of a much larger clone one base away. This chain joins TRBV29-1 and TRBJ1-2; a weak D match, TRBD1 (6 bases). In germline, CDR1 is SQVTM, CDR2 ANQGSEA. CDR3 length: 14 amino acids. Trimming stripped 4 bases from V and 5 bases from J, with 17 bases between. This CDR3 reads CSVAAGDLPYGYTF. For the CDR3, the DNA is TGCAGCGTTGCCGCAGGGGATTTACCTTATGGCTACACCTTC.

This clonotype was observed a handful of times. The rearrangement links TRBV9 to TRBJ1-1; D is unclear. Germline CDR1 reads SGDLS; CDR2 reads YYNGEE. Trimming pared 0 bases from V and 6 bases from J, leaving 9 bases between. The CDR3 covers 13 residues. Here the CDR3 reads CASSVVEGAEAFF. CDR3 nucleotides: TGTGCCAGCAGCGTAGTTGAGGGAGCTGAAGCTTTCTTT.

This clonotype was observed a few times. One end of the junction fails to match germline, which may point to a read error. The CDR3 is CSVEAGSGTGTQYF. CDR3 DNA: TGCAGCGTTGAGGCGGGGTCGGGGACAGGTACGCAGTATTTT. The rearrangement links TRBV29-1 to TRBJ2-3, with 8 bases matching TRBD1. The CDR3 covers 14 residues. Germline V gene data show CDR1 as SQVTM and CDR2 as ANQGSEA.

The CDR3 protein is CASSVLLAGAGNEQFF. The CDR3 coding sequence is TGTGCCAGCAGCGTATTACTAGCGGGAGCTGGCAATGAGCAGTTCTTC. The chain uses TRBV7-2 and TRBJ2-1; the match to TRBD2 covers 11 bases. This CDR3 region has 16 residues. Germline CDR1 SGHTA, CDR2 FQGNSA. Germline trimming cut 5 bases from V and 6 bases from J; bases unmatched to any gene: 9. The whole variable domain, remainder taken from reference TRBV7-2 and TRBJ2-1, is GAGVSQSPSNKVTEKGKDVELRCDPISGHTALYWYRQSLGQGLEFLIYFQGNSAPDKSGLPSDRFSAERTGGSVSTLTIQRTQQEDSAVYLCASSVLLAGAGNEQFFGPGTRLTVL.

There are a few counts of this clonotype. The chain couples TRBV29-1 to TRBJ1-2, with D unresolved. Per germline, CDR1 SQVTM and CDR2 ANQGSEA. V lost 5 bases and J lost 7, with 20 bases in between. The CDR3 consists of 14 residues. The CDR3 protein is CSVTDRLLDLGYTF. The CDR3 DNA sequence: TGCAGCGTTACCGACCGCTTACTTGATCTTGGCTACACCTTC.

This clonotype was seen a handful of times. The genes are TRBV30 and TRBJ2-7, with 12 bases that match TRBD2. After removal of 0 bases from V and 8 bases from J, the junction contained 5 bases not matched to a gene. This CDR3 has 14 residues. CDR1 is GTSNPN, CDR2 SVGIG, per germline (reference sequence). The CDR3, as DNA: TGTGCCTGGAGTGTACCTAGCGGGGGGGACAAGCAGTACTTC. It yields the protein CAWSVPSGGDKQYF.

Regarding this clonotype: A much larger clone is a single base away; this may be a read error. The chain carries TRBV5-3 and TRBJ2-7; a weak D match, TRBD1 (6 bases). TRBV5-3 is an open reading frame, and its role is uncertain. The CDR3 consists of 13 residues. The CDR3 bases are TGTGCCAGCAGCTTGGCAGGGGTCTACGAGCAGTGCTTC. It specifies CASSLAGVYEQCF.

The chain links TRBV10-3 to TRBJ2-5; 13 nucleotides match TRBD2. The CDR3 sequence is 15 residues long. The germline V gene has CDR1 ENHRY and CDR2 SYGVKD. Trimming cost V 5 bases and J 3 bases; bases outside gene matches: 3. CDR3 region: CAISPGTSGEETQYF. Written as DNA, the CDR3 is TGTGCCATCAGTCCCGGGACTAGCGGGGAAGAGACCCAGTACTTC.

The chain is built from TRBV4-3 and TRBJ2-7; TRBD2 matches at 7 bases. The V gene end was trimmed by 0 bases and the J gene end by 2 bases; junction bases not matched to a gene: 7. This CDR3 has 16 residues. Germline CDR1 is LGHNA and CDR2 is YSLEER. The chain's CDR3 is CASSQDYSLAAYEQYF. CDR3 DNA: TGCGCCAGCAGCCAAGACTATAGCCTAGCGGCCTACGAGCAGTACTTC.

V gene TRBV4-1 combines with J gene TRBJ2-1; D perhaps matches TRBD1 (5 bases). Germline values: CDR1 MGHRA, CDR2 YSYEKL. The CDR3 has 18 amino acids. Trimming took 0 bases from V and 4 from J, leaving 19 bases between them. CDR3 nucleotides: TGCGCCAGCAGCCAAGATCGTCAGGGTCAGATGGGGTACAATGAGCAGTTCTTC. It yields the protein CASSQDRQGQMGYNEQFF.

In regard to this clonotype: Possible read error: a much larger clone is one base away. This chain connects TRBV6-2 or TRBV6-3 to TRBJ2-2, with D perhaps given as TRBD1 or TRBD2 (5 bases each). Germline CDR1 reads MNHEY; CDR2 reads SVGEGT. V lost 2 bases and J 4 bases, leaving 11 bases between the germline ends. This CDR3 region has 15 residues. The CDR3 nucleotides are TGTGCCAGCAGTTACCGGGCAGGGAGCACCGGGGAGCTGTTTTTT. Translating gives CASSYRAGSTGELFF.

This clonotype has more than one count but fewer than ten. The chain combines TRBV5-1 with TRBJ1-1, with 12 bases aligning to TRBD1. The CDR3 has 16 residues. V gave up 3 bases and J gave up 1 base; unmatched junction bases: 4. Germline V lookup: CDR1 SGHRS, CDR2 YFSETQ. The CDR3 DNA is TGCGCCAGCAGCTCACCGGGACAGGGGGCGAACACTGAAGCTTTCTTT. Translating it yields CASSSPGQGANTEAFF.

This chain joins TRBV4-3 and TRBJ2-2; D gene ambiguous. The CDR3 loop spans 14 amino acids. The V end was cut by 3 bases, the J end by 6 bases, with 11 bases between. CDR1 and CDR2 (germline): LGHNA, YSLEER. CDR3 DNA: TGCGCCAGCAGCCATGAGAACTCGCCCGGGGAGCTGTTTTTT. Protein sequence: CASSHENSPGELFF.

As regards this clonotype: A much bigger clone sits one base away, suggesting this may be a read error. The chain couples TRBV5-1 to TRBJ2-7; D possibly corresponds to TRBD2 (7 bases). Germline V gene data show CDR1 as SGHRS and CDR2 as YFSETQ. The germline V and J ends were trimmed by 5 bases and 5 bases, with 20 bases remaining between them. The CDR3 is 15 amino acids. The CDR3 DNA is TGCGCCAGCAGTGCGGGGGCCAGGAGAACTGACGAGCAGTACTTC. Amino acids: CASSAGARRTDEQYF.

V and J are TRBV28 and TRBJ2-7; no definite D call. This CDR3 region has 11 residues. From germline, CDR1 is MDHEN and CDR2 SYDVKM. V lost 2 bases to trimming and J lost 5 bases, with 4 bases between them. CDR3 nucleotides: TGTGCCAGCAGTTTACAGGACGAGCAGTACTTC. Translation: CASSLQDEQYF.

This clonotype was seen a handful of times. The V call is TRBV5-4, the J call TRBJ2-6; D is ambiguous. Trimming took off 6 bases at V and 0 bases at J, with 4 bases between the two ends. The CDR3 is 13 amino acids. Looked up from germline, CDR1 is SGHNT and CDR2 is YYREEE (reference sequence). The CDR3, as DNA: TGTGCCAGCAAGGACTCTGGGGCCAACGTCCTGACTTTC. This translates into CASKDSGANVLTF.

This chain joins TRBV5-6 and TRBJ2-5; TRBD1 agrees at 7 bases. Germline values: CDR1 SGHDT, CDR2 YYEEEE. The ends lost 1 base at V and 4 bases at J; junction bases unmatched: 4. CDR3 length: 14 residues. CDR3 nucleotide sequence: TGTGCCAGCAGCTTGTGGACAGGTGTAGAGACCCAGTACTTC. Its translation is CASSLWTGVETQYF.

Comments on this clonotype: This may stem from a read error, because a much larger clone lies one nucleotide away. The rearrangement links TRBV6-2 or TRBV6-3 to TRBJ1-1; a weak D match, TRBD1 (5 bases). The CDR3 runs 13 residues. Trimming shortened V by 6 bases and J by 7 bases, and 15 bases separated the two germline ends. Germline V lookup: CDR1 MNHEY, CDR2 SVGEGT. CDR3 in DNA: TGTGCCAGCAGCCGGGACCTGGGGGATGAAGCTTTCTTT. Translation: CASSRDLGDEAFF.

At least ten counts were recorded for this clonotype. The rearrangement links TRBV29-1 to TRBJ2-7, with TRBD1 as a possible D gene (7 bases). The germline V gene has CDR1 SQVTM and CDR2 ANQGSEA. The CDR3 sequence is 14 residues long. Trimming shortened V by 3 bases and J by 0 bases, and 12 bases separated the two germline ends. The CDR3 bases are TGCAGCGTTGACTCCAGGGGGGACTCCTACGAGCAGTACTTC. This codes for CSVDSRGDSYEQYF.

This clonotype occurred many times. The rearrangement links TRBV29-1 to TRBJ2-5; unclear D gene. The CDR3 loop spans 12 amino acids. Germline CDR1 and CDR2: SQVTM and ANQGSEA. Trimming removed 0 bases from V and 4 bases from J, with 6 bases in between. CDR3 coding DNA: TGCAGCGTTGAAGACATGGGAGAGACCCAGTACTTC. Translating it yields CSVEDMGETQYF.

This clonotype occurred a few times. The chain has TRBV6-5 and TRBJ2-7; TRBD1 might be the D (6 bases). The CDR3 spans 13 residues. The germline V gene has CDR1 MNHEY and CDR2 SVGAGI. Trimming stripped 6 bases from V and 3 bases from J, with 12 bases between. The CDR3: CASRQTGYYEQYF. The CDR3, as DNA: TGTGCCAGCAGGCAGACAGGTTACTACGAGCAGTACTTC.

This clonotype was recorded once. Here the CDR3 omits its conserved ending phenylalanine or tryptophan, so a read error is the likely source. The chain has TRBV4-1 and TRBJ2-5, with 14 positions matching TRBD2. CDR1 and CDR2 (germline): MGHRA, YSYEKL. CDR3 length: 18 amino acids. The junction had 8 bases not matched to a gene; V was cut back by 0 bases and J by 5 bases. Written as DNA, the CDR3 is TGCGCCAGCAGCCAAGAAGAGGGGACTAGCGGGAGAGATGAGACCCAGTACCTC. This translates into CASSQEEGTSGRDETQYL.